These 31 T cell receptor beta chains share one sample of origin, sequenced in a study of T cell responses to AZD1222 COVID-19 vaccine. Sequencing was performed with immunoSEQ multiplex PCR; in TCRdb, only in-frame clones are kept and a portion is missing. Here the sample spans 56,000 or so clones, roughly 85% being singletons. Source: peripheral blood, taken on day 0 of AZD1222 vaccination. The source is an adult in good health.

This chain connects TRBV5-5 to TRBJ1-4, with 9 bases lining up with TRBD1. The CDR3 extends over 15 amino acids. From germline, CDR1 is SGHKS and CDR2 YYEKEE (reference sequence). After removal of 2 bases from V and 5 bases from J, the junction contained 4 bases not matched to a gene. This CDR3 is CASSFTGGPNEKLFF. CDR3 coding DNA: TGTGCCAGCAGCTTCACAGGGGGCCCAAATGAAAAACTGTTTTTT.

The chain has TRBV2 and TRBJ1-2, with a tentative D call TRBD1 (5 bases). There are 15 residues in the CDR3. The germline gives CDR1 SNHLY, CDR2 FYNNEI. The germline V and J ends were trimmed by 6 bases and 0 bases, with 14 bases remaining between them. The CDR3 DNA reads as TGTGCCAGCAGCGGTGATGGGACCTCTAACTATGGCTACACCTTC. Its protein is CASSGDGTSNYGYTF. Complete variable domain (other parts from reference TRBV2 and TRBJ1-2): EPEVTQTPSHQVTQMGQEVILRCVPISNHLYFYWYRQILGQKVEFLVSFYNNEISEKSEIFDDQFSVERPDGSNFTLKIRSTKLEDSAMYFCASSGDGTSNYGYTFGSGTRLTVV.

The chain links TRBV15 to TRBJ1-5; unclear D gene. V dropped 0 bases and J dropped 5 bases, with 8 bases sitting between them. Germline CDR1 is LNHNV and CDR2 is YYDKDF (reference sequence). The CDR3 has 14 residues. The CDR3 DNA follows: TGTGCCACCAGCAGAGATGTAGGAGATCAGCCCCAGCATTTT. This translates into CATSRDVGDQPQHF.

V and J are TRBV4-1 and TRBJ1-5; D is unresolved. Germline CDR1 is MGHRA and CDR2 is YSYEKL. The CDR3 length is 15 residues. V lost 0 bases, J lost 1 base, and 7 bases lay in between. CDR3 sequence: CASSQDWASNQPQHF. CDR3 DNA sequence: TGCGCCAGCAGCCAAGATTGGGCGAGCAATCAGCCCCAGCATTTT.

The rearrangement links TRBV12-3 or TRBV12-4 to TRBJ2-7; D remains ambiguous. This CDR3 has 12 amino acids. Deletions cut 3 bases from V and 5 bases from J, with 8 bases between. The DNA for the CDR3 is TGTGCCAGCAGTTTTTATGGGGACGAGCAGTACTTC. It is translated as CASSFYGDEQYF.

The CDR3 DNA reads as TGTGCCACCAGCAGAGATTCCGAGGCCCTCCACTTT. As protein: CATSRDSEALHF. The genes are TRBV15 and TRBJ1-6; D is unclear. The CDR3 spans 12 residues. V was shortened by 0 bases and J by 14 bases, with 8 bases between the two germline ends. CDR1 is LNHNV and CDR2 is YYDKDF in the germline V gene (reference sequence).

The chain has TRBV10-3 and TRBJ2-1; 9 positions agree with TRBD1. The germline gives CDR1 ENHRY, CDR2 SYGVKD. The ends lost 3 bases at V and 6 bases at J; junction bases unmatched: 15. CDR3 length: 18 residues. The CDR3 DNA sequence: TGTGCCATCAGTGAAGACGGTTTCGGGACAGGGAAAATCAATGAGCAGTTCTTC. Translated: CAISEDGFGTGKINEQFF.

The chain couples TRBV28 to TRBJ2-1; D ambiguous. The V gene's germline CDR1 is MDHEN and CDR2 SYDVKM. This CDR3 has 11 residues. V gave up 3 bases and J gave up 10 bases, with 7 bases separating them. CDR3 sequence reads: CASSLGSEQFF. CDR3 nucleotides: TGTGCCAGCAGTTTGGGCTCCGAGCAGTTCTTC.

CDR3 sequence: CASSRASGNNEQFF. The DNA for the CDR3 is TGTGCCAGCAGCCGGGCTAGCGGGAACAATGAGCAGTTCTTC. V is TRBV3-1 (or the pseudogene TRBV3-2) and J is TRBJ2-1, with 9 bases identical to TRBD2. This CDR3 has 14 amino acids. Per the germline V gene, CDR1 is LGHDT and CDR2 is YNNKEL (reference sequence). Unmatched junction bases numbered 3, after V lost 4 bases and J lost 5 bases.

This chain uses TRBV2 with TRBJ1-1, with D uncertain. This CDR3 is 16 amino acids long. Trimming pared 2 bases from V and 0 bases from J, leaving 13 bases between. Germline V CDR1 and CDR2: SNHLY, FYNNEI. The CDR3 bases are TGTGCCAGCAGTGAATTCGGTGGAGGTATGAACACTGAAGCTTTCTTT. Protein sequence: CASSEFGGGMNTEAFF.

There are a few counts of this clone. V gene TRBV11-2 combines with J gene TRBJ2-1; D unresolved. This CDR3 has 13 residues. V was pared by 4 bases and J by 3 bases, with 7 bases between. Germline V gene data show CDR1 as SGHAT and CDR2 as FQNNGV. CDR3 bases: TGTGCCAGCAGCTCCGAAATCTACAATGAGCAGTTCTTC. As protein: CASSSEIYNEQFF.

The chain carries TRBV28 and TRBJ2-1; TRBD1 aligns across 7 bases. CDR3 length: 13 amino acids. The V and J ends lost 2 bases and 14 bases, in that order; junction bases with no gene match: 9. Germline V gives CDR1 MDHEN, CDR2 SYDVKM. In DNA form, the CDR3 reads TGTGCCAGCAGTTTAATGGGAGCGACAGGGAAGTTCTTC. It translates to CASSLMGATGKFF.

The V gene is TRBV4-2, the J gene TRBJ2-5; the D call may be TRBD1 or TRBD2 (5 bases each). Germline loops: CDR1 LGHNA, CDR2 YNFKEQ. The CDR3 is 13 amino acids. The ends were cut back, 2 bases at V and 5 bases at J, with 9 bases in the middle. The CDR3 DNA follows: TGTGCCAGCAGCCAATTGGGGGAGGAGACCCAGTACTTC. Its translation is CASSQLGEETQYF.

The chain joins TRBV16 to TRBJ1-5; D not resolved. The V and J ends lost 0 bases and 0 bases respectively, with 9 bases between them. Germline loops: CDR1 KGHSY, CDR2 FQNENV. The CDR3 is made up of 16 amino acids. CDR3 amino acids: CASSQSPGDSNQPQHF. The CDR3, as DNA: TGTGCCAGCAGCCAATCTCCGGGAGATAGCAATCAGCCCCAGCATTTT.

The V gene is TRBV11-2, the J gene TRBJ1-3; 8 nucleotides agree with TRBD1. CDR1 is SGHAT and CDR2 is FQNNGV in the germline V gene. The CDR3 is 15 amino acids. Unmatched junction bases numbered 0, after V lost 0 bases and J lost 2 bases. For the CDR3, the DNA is TGTGCCAGCAGCTTAGAGACAGGGGCTGGAAACACCATATATTTT. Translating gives CASSLETGAGNTIYF.

The CDR3 bases are TGTGCCAGCAGTTTTTCGAATTCACCCCTCCACTTT. Amino acids: CASSFSNSPLHF. The chain couples TRBV27 to TRBJ1-6; the D is unclear. In germline, CDR1 is MNHEY, CDR2 SMNVEV (reference sequence). CDR3 size: 12 residues. V shed 3 bases and J shed 7 bases, with 4 bases lying between them.

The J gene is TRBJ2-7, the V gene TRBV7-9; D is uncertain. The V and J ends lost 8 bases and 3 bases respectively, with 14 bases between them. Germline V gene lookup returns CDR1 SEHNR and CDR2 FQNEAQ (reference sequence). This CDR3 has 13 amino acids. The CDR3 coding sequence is TGTGCCAGCTCTGGGGTATCGAACTACGAGCAGTACTTC. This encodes CASSGVSNYEQYF.

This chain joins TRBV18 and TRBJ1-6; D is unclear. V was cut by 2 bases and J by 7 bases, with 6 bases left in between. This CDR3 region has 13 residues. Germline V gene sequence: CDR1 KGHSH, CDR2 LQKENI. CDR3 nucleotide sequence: TGTGCCAGCTCACCAGCCGGCAATTCACCCCTCCACTTT. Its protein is CASSPAGNSPLHF.

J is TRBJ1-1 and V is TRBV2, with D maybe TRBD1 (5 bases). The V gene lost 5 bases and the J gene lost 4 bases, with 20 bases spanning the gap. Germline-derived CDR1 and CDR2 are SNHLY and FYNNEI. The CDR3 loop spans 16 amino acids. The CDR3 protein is CASSPWGGAAGTEAFF. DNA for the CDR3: TGTGCCAGCAGTCCCTGGGGGGGAGCTGCGGGCACTGAAGCTTTCTTT.

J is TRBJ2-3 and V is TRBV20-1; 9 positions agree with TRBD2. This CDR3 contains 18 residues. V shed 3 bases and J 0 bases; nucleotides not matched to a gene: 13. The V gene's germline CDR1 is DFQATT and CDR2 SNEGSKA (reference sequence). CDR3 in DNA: TGCAGTGCTAGTCTCTATAGCGGGGGACAAACTAGCACAGATACGCAGTATTTT. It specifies CSASLYSGGQTSTDTQYF.

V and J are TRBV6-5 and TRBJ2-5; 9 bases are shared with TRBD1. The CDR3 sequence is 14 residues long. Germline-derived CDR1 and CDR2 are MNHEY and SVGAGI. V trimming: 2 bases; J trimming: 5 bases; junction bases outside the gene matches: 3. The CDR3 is CASSYGTGRETQYF. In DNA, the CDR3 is TGTGCCAGCAGTTACGGGACAGGGCGTGAGACCCAGTACTTC.

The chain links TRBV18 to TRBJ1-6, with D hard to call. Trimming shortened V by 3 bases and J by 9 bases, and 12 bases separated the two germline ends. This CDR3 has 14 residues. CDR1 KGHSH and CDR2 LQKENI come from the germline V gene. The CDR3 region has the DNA TGTGCCAGCTCACCCGGGATAGAAGGTTCACCCCTCCACTTT. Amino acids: CASSPGIEGSPLHF.

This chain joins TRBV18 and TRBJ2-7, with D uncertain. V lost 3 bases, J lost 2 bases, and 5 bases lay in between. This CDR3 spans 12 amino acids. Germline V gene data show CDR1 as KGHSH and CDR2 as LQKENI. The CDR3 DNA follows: TGTGCCAGCTCACCGACAACCTACGAGCAGTACTTC. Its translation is CASSPTTYEQYF. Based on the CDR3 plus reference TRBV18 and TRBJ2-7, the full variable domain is NAGVMQNPRHLVRRRGQEARLRCSPMKGHSHVYWYRQLPEEGLKFMVYLQKENIIDESGMPKERFSAEFPKEGPSILRIQQVVRGDSAAYFCASSPTTYEQYFGPGTRLTVT.

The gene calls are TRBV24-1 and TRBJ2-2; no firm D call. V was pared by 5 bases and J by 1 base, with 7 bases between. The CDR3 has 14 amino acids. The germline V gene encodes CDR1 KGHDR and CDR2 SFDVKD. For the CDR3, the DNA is TGTGCCACCAGTGGTGGGAAGAACACCGGGGAGCTGTTTTTT. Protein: CATSGGKNTGELFF.

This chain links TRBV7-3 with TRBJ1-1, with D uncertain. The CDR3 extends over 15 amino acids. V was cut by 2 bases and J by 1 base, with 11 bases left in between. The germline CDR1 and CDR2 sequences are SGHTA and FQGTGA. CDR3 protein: CASSLQPTTNTEAFF. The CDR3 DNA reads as TGTGCCAGCAGCTTACAACCGACCACGAACACTGAAGCTTTCTTT.

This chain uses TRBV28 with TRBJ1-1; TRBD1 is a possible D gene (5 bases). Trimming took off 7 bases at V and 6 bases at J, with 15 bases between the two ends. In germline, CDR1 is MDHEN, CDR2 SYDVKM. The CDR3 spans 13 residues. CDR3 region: CASISDTSAEAFF. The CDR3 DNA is TGTGCCAGCATCTCGGACACTTCAGCTGAAGCTTTCTTT.

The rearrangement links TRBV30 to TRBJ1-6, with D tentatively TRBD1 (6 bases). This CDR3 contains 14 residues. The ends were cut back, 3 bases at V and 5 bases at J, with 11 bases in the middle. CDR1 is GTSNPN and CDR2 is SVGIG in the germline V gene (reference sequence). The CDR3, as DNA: TGTGCCTGGAGGGGGGGCCCTAATAATTCACCCCTCCACTTT. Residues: CAWRGGPNNSPLHF.

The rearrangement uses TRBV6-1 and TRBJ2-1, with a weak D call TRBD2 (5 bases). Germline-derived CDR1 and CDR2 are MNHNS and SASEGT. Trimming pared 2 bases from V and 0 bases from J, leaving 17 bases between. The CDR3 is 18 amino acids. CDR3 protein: CASSEFSPRAGSYNEQFF. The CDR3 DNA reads TGTGCCAGCAGTGAATTCAGTCCGCGGGCAGGCTCCTACAATGAGCAGTTCTTC.

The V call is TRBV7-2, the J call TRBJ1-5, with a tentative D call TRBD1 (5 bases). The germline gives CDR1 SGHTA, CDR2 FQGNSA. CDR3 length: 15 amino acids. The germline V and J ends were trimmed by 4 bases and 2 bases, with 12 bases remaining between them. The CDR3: CASSYSRGGNQPQHF. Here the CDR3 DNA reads TGTGCCAGCAGCTACAGTCGGGGGGGCAATCAGCCCCAGCATTTT. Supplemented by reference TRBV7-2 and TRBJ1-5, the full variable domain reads GAGVSQSPSNKVTEKGKDVELRCDPISGHTALYWYRQSLGQGLEFLIYFQGNSAPDKSGLPSDRFSAERTGGSVSTLTIQRTQQEDSAVYLCASSYSRGGNQPQHFGDGTRLSIL.

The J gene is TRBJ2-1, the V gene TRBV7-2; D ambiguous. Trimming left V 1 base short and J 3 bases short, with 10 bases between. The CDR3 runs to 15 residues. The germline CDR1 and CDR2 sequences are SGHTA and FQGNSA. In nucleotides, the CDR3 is TGTGCCAGCAGCTTAGATCCTAGTCTCTACAATGAGCAGTTCTTC. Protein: CASSLDPSLYNEQFF. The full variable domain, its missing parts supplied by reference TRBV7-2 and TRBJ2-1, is GAGVSQSPSNKVTEKGKDVELRCDPISGHTALYWYRQSLGQGLEFLIYFQGNSAPDKSGLPSDRFSAERTGGSVSTLTIQRTQQEDSAVYLCASSLDPSLYNEQFFGPGTRLTVL.

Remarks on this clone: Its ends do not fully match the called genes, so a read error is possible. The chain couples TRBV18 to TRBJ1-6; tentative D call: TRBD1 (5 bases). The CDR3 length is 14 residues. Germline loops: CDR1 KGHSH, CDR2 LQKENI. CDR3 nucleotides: TGTGCCAGCTCACTCTCCAGGGATAAATCACCCCTCCACTTT. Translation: CASSLSRDKSPLHF.